These 26 T cell receptor beta chains came from one sample sequenced in a study of blood T cell repertoires in COVID-19. Profiling relied on immunoSEQ multiplex PCR, and the TCRdb table lists in-frame clones only, not all of them. Of about 98,000 clones in the sample, roughly 82% were seen once. The specimen was peripheral blood. The source of these receptors is a man at least 80 years old with acute or convalescent COVID-19.

The chain combines TRBV2 with TRBJ2-4; 10 nucleotides line up with TRBD1. The CDR3 runs 13 residues. Germline-derived CDR1 and CDR2 are SNHLY and FYNNEI. V gave up 1 base and J gave up 12 bases; unmatched junction bases: 3. The CDR3 reads CASSEVDRGTQYF. The CDR3 region has the DNA TGTGCCAGCAGTGAAGTGGACAGGGGGACTCAGTACTTC.

This chain links TRBV21-1 with TRBJ2-5; the table names TRBD2, a call not compared with the DNA. TRBV21-1 is classified as a pseudogene. This CDR3 has 16 amino acids. The CDR3 here is CASSKESSQAGETQYF. The CDR3 region has the DNA TGTGCCAGCAGCAAAGAGAGCAGTCAGGCGGGAGAGACCCAGTACTTC.

This clone was picked up one time. The chain joins TRBV5-1 to TRBJ1-1; TRBD1 might be the D (5 bases). The CDR3 runs 16 residues. Trimming stripped 0 bases from V and 0 bases from J, with 12 bases between. Germline CDR1 is SGHRS and CDR2 is YFSETQ. CDR3 nucleotides: TGCGCCAGCAGCTTGGTCCCGACAGAGATGAACACTGAAGCTTTCTTT. Translated: CASSLVPTEMNTEAFF. The whole variable domain, remainder taken from reference TRBV5-1 and TRBJ1-1, is KAGVTQTPRYLIKTRGQQVTLSCSPISGHRSVSWYQQTPGQGLQFLFEYFSETQRNKGNFPGRFSGRQFSNSRSEMNVSTLELGDSALYLCASSLVPTEMNTEAFFGQGTRLTVV.

The chain carries TRBV7-9 and TRBJ2-2; 8 bases align to TRBD1. Germline V gene sequence: CDR1 SEHNR, CDR2 FQNEAQ (reference sequence). J gave up 5 bases and V 1 base, and 12 bases lay outside the gene matches. The CDR3 runs 18 residues. Here the CDR3 DNA reads TGTGCCAGCAGCTTAGAGAGCAGGGGGCATATATGGACCGGGGAGCTGTTTTTT. It specifies CASSLESRGHIWTGELFF.

The chain links TRBV28 to TRBJ2-7, with D possibly matching TRBD2 (5 bases). CDR1 and CDR2 from the germline V gene are MDHEN and SYDVKM. Trimming pared 5 bases from V and 4 bases from J, leaving 9 bases between. The CDR3 runs to 12 residues. The CDR3, as DNA: TGTGCCAGCAGTGGAGGAACTTACGAGCAGTACTTC. It specifies CASSGGTYEQYF.

This chain uses TRBV18 with TRBJ2-7, with 9 bases fitting TRBD1. V lost 3 bases, J lost 3 bases, and 6 bases stayed unmatched. Germline values: CDR1 KGHSH, CDR2 LQKENI. This CDR3 spans 15 amino acids. Here the CDR3 reads CASSPPGQGVYEQYF. DNA of the CDR3: TGTGCCAGCTCACCTCCGGGACAGGGTGTCTACGAGCAGTACTTC. Variable domain in full (rest from reference TRBV18 and TRBJ2-7): NAGVMQNPRHLVRRRGQEARLRCSPMKGHSHVYWYRQLPEEGLKFMVYLQKENIIDESGMPKERFSAEFPKEGPSILRIQQVVRGDSAAYFCASSPPGQGVYEQYFGPGTRLTVT.

V gene TRBV10-1 combines with J gene TRBJ2-7; weak D call: TRBD2 (6 bases). The germline CDR1 and CDR2 sequences are WNHNN and SYGVQD (reference sequence). This CDR3 is 14 amino acids long. V dropped 0 bases and J dropped 7 bases, with 13 bases sitting between them. The CDR3 DNA reads TGCGCCAGCAGTGAGTCGCGGGGTGAACAGGAGCAGTACTTC. The encoded protein is CASSESRGEQEQYF.

The chain uses TRBV2 and TRBJ2-1; maybe TRBD1 (6 bases). Germline CDR1 and CDR2: SNHLY and FYNNEI. CDR3 length: 11 amino acids. Trimming removed 4 bases from V and 12 bases from J, with 10 bases in between. The CDR3 nucleotides are TGTGCCAGCAGTGTACAGGGTTCGCAGTTCTTC. As protein: CASSVQGSQFF.

The gene calls are TRBV6-2 or TRBV6-3 and TRBJ2-7, with D possibly being TRBD1 (5 bases). CDR1 MNHEY and CDR2 SVGEGT come from the germline V gene. CDR3 length: 15 amino acids. V lost 4 bases to trimming and J lost 5 bases, with 18 bases between them. The CDR3 spells CASSSVGGPQDEQYF. The CDR3 coding sequence is TGTGCCAGCAGTTCTGTAGGCGGCCCACAGGACGAGCAGTACTTC.

The rearrangement joins TRBV15 to TRBJ2-3; D is perhaps TRBD2 (6 bases). Per germline, CDR1 LNHNV and CDR2 YYDKDF (reference sequence). Trimming pared 1 base from V and 2 bases from J, leaving 13 bases between. The CDR3 extends over 16 amino acids. Written as DNA, the CDR3 is TGTGCCACCAGCAGAGGTGGCGGGGCGAACACAGATACGCAGTATTTT. Translated, it gives CATSRGGGANTDTQYF.

The J gene is TRBJ1-2, the V gene TRBV18, with TRBD1 matching over 9 bases. The CDR3 is made up of 13 amino acids. In germline, CDR1 is KGHSH, CDR2 LQKENI. The trim removed 2 bases at V and 8 bases at J, leaving 3 bases unmatched. CDR3 sequence reads: CASSPGTGHGYTF. The CDR3 DNA follows: TGTGCCAGCTCACCAGGGACAGGGCACGGCTACACCTTC. Filled out from reference TRBV18 and TRBJ1-2, the complete variable domain reads NAGVMQNPRHLVRRRGQEARLRCSPMKGHSHVYWYRQLPEEGLKFMVYLQKENIIDESGMPKERFSAEFPKEGPSILRIQQVVRGDSAAYFCASSPGTGHGYTFGSGTRLTVV.

This chain uses TRBV6-5 with TRBJ2-4, with D possibly matching TRBD1 (6 bases). Looked up from germline, CDR1 is MNHEY and CDR2 is SVGAGI. Between the trimmed V and J ends, which lost 5 bases and 0 bases, there was a span of 11 bases. The CDR3 spans 15 residues. In DNA form, the CDR3 reads TGTGCCAGCAGTCCACAGGGTAAAGCCAAAAACATTCAGTACTTC. Amino acids: CASSPQGKAKNIQYF.

The chain uses TRBV7-2 and TRBJ2-7; 7 bases match TRBD2. The CDR3 contains 17 residues. Trimming took 1 base from V and 3 from J; bases not matched to a gene: 12. Per germline, CDR1 SGHTA and CDR2 FQGNSA. CDR3 amino acids: CASSLGSGREPIYEQYF. The CDR3 nucleotides are TGTGCCAGCAGCTTAGGATCTGGGCGGGAGCCCATCTACGAGCAGTACTTC.

The chain uses TRBV5-4 and TRBJ2-7; perhaps TRBD1 as D (6 bases). The CDR3 extends over 15 amino acids. Germline-derived CDR1 and CDR2 are SGHNT and YYREEE (reference sequence). With 5 bases removed from V and 0 bases from J, the gap between germline ends came to 15 bases. The CDR3 nucleotides read TGTGCCAGCAGTTCACAGGGACGGAGCTCCTACGAGCAGTACTTC. Translating gives CASSSQGRSSYEQYF.

The chain uses TRBV28 and TRBJ2-2, with 7 nucleotides matching TRBD1. V shed 6 bases, J shed 2 bases, and the junction held 6 bases outside the gene matches. Looked up from germline, CDR1 is MDHEN and CDR2 is SYDVKM. This CDR3 is built from 15 residues. CDR3 nucleotides: TGTGCCAGCAGAAGACAGGGATATAACACCGGGGAGCTGTTTTTT. Translated: CASRRQGYNTGELFF.

This chain joins TRBV19 and TRBJ2-1, with D uncertain. Germline assignment: CDR1 LNHDA and CDR2 SQIVND (reference sequence). The germline V and J ends were trimmed by 6 bases and 0 bases, with 15 bases remaining between them. The CDR3 consists of 16 residues. The chain's CDR3 is CASSYELLSSYNEQFF. Here the CDR3 DNA reads TGTGCCAGTAGCTATGAACTGTTGAGCTCCTACAATGAGCAGTTCTTC.

The chain couples TRBV4-3 to TRBJ1-2, with 7 bases aligning to TRBD1. V shed 0 bases, J shed 4 bases, and the junction held 5 bases outside the gene matches. Germline CDR1 reads LGHNA; CDR2 reads YSLEER. The CDR3 covers 15 residues. The CDR3 DNA reads as TGCGCCAGCAGCCAAGATACGGACAGGCTCTATGGCTACACCTTC. Translated, it gives CASSQDTDRLYGYTF.

V gene TRBV19 combines with J gene TRBJ2-2; 9 nucleotides agree with TRBD1. Germline V CDR1 and CDR2: LNHDA, SQIVND (reference sequence). CDR3 length equals 16 residues. V was pared by 5 bases and J by 6 bases, with 10 bases of the junction left unmatched. The CDR3 loop reads CASSGTGGLRSGELFF. The CDR3 DNA is TGTGCCAGTAGTGGCACAGGGGGCCTTCGGTCCGGGGAGCTGTTTTTT. Together with reference TRBV19 and TRBJ2-2, the CDR3 gives the full variable domain: DGGITQSPKYLFRKEGQNVTLSCEQNLNHDAMYWYRQDPGQGLRLIYYSQIVNDFQKGDIAEGYSVSREKKESFPLTVTSAQKNPTAFYLCASSGTGGLRSGELFFGEGSRLTVL.

Only a few counts were recorded for this clone. The chain links TRBV7-9 to TRBJ1-1; D is uncertain. This CDR3 spans 13 amino acids. The V and J ends lost 4 bases and 5 bases respectively, with 11 bases between them. In germline, CDR1 is SEHNR, CDR2 FQNEAQ (reference sequence). CDR3 region: CASSSRVMTEAFF. The CDR3 DNA follows: TGTGCCAGCAGCTCGAGGGTAATGACTGAAGCTTTCTTT.

This rearrangement joins TRBV5-4 to TRBJ2-5; D possibly corresponds to TRBD1 (6 bases). CDR3 size: 14 residues. Germline V gene lookup returns CDR1 SGHNT and CDR2 YYREEE (reference sequence). The V end was cut by 2 bases, the J end by 2 bases, with 10 bases between. CDR3 in DNA: TGTGCCAGCAGCTTCAGGGACATACAAGAGACCCAGTACTTC. As protein: CASSFRDIQETQYF. Full variable domain (outside the CDR3, taken from reference TRBV5-4 and TRBJ2-5): ETGVTQSPTHLIKTRGQQVTLRCSSQSGHNTVSWYQQALGQGPQFIFQYYREEENGRGNFPPRFSGLQFPNYSSELNVNALELDDSALYLCASSFRDIQETQYFGPGTRLLVL.

This rearrangement joins TRBV5-4 to TRBJ2-2, with D unclear. With 0 bases removed from V and 4 bases from J, the gap between germline ends came to 7 bases. There are 14 residues in the CDR3. Germline V CDR1 and CDR2: SGHNT, YYREEE (reference sequence). The CDR3 spells CASSLARSTGELFF. The CDR3 DNA is TGTGCCAGCAGCTTGGCACGGTCCACCGGGGAGCTGTTTTTT.

This clone was found once. The CDR3 bases are TGTGCCAGCAGACCGGGACAGTTCTATGGCTACACCTTC. Residues: CASRPGQFYGYTF. The chain has TRBV28 and TRBJ1-2; the match to TRBD1 covers 7 bases. CDR1 MDHEN and CDR2 SYDVKM come from the germline V gene. This CDR3 region has 13 residues. J gave up 4 bases and V 6 bases, and 5 bases lay outside the gene matches.

V usage is TRBV4-2 and J usage is TRBJ1-2, with 8 bases lining up with TRBD1. V trimming: 8 bases; J trimming: 8 bases; junction bases outside the gene matches: 25. The CDR3 has 18 residues. Germline CDR1 and CDR2: LGHNA and YNFKEQ. The CDR3 nucleotides read TGTGCCAGCTCAACCAACCCCGGTAGGGCGACAGGGGTTGAGGGCTACACCTTC. It codes for CASSTNPGRATGVEGYTF.

The chain recombines TRBV27 with TRBJ1-6; possibly TRBD1 for D (5 bases). This CDR3 has 12 residues. Looked up from germline, CDR1 is MNHEY and CDR2 is SMNVEV (reference sequence). V lost 4 bases, J lost 9 bases, and 7 bases lay in between. The CDR3 sequence is CASSYRGSPLHF. The CDR3 DNA reads TGTGCCAGCAGTTATAGGGGTTCACCCCTCCACTTT.

The rearrangement joins TRBV11-2 to TRBJ2-7; D is possibly TRBD1 (7 bases). Trimming left V 1 base short and J 4 bases short, with 11 bases between. Germline assignment: CDR1 SGHAT and CDR2 FQNNGV. The CDR3 contains 14 residues. The CDR3 coding sequence is TGTGCCAGCAGCTTAGCAGGGGGGCCGTACGAGCAGTACTTC. Protein sequence: CASSLAGGPYEQYF. Supplemented by reference TRBV11-2 and TRBJ2-7, the full variable domain reads EAGVAQSPRYKIIEKRQSVAFWCNPISGHATLYWYQQILGQGPKLLIQFQNNGVVDDSQLPKDRFSAERLKGVDSTLKIQPAKLEDSAVYLCASSLAGGPYEQYFGPGTRLTVT.

V and J are TRBV12-3 or TRBV12-4 and TRBJ1-2; tentatively, D is TRBD1 (6 bases). Trimming left V 3 bases short and J 4 bases short, with 6 bases between. There are 12 residues in the CDR3. The CDR3 loop reads CASSLDSYGYTF. In DNA, the CDR3 is TGTGCCAGCAGTTTGGACAGCTATGGCTACACCTTC.